The rows below give T cell receptor beta chains drawn from one sample of a study of T cell changes during pregnancy in multiple sclerosis. TCRdb keeps only in-frame clones here, not all; method: immunoSEQ multiplex PCR. The sample holds more than 30,000 clones; 85% to 90% are singletons and the top ten take around 0.57%. Specimen: CD4+ T cells from peripheral blood mononuclear cells, collected before pregnancy. Receptors originate from a female donor with multiple sclerosis, enrolled in a pregnancy study. Both conserved end residues are trimmed from each CDR3. The D gene is left open where the match is weak. Where a row states a size, it is once, few, many or the class of an expanded clone; other rows omit it.

D gene	V gene	clone size	J gene	CDR3 protein
TRBD2	TRBV6-6	-	TRBJ2-3	ASSTRLAGGADTQY
-	TRBV5-8	once	TRBJ2-5	ASSLGLQETQY
TRBD2	TRBV7-9	-	TRBJ2-5	ASSSQRGLLKETQY
-	TRBV4-2	-	TRBJ1-4	ASSQDRARVEKLF
-	TRBV7-9	-	TRBJ2-2	ASSDDGSIGELF
-	TRBV7-9	-	TRBJ2-7	ASATSQVSYEQY
-	TRBV29-1	-	TRBJ1-4	SVRTRNEKLF
-	TRBV6-5	once	TRBJ1-1	ASEGGRNTEAF
TRBD2	TRBV29-1	-	TRBJ2-3	SVNQRGGTSTDTQY
-	TRBV4-1	-	TRBJ1-2	ASSQRGSKDGYT
TRBD2	TRBV7-2	-	TRBJ2-3	ASSLGTSAMTQY